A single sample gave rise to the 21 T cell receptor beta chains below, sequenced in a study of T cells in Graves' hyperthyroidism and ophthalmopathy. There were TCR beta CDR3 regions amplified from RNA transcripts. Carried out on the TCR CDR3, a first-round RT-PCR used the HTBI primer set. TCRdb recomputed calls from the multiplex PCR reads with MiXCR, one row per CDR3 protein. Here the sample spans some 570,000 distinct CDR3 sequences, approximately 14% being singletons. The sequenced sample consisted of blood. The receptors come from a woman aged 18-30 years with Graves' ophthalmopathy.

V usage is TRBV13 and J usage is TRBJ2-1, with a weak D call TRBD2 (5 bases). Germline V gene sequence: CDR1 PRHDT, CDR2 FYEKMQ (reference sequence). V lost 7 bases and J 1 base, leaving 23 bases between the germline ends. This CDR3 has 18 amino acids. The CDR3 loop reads CASTQKSSGGPSYNEQFF. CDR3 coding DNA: TGTGCCAGCACACAGAAATCGTCTGGCGGGCCTTCCTACAATGAGCAGTTCTTC.

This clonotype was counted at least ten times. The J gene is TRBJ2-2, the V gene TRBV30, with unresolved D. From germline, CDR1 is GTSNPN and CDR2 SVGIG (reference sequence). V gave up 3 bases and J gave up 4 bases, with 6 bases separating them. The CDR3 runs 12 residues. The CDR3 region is CAWRLITGELFF. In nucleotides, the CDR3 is TGTGCCTGGAGACTGATCACCGGGGAGCTGTTTTTT.

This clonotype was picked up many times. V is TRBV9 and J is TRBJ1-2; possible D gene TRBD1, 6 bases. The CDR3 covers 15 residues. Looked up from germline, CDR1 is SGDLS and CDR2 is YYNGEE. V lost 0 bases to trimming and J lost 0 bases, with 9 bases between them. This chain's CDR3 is CASSVADRANYGYTF. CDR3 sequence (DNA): TGTGCCAGCAGCGTAGCGGACAGAGCTAACTATGGCTACACCTTC.

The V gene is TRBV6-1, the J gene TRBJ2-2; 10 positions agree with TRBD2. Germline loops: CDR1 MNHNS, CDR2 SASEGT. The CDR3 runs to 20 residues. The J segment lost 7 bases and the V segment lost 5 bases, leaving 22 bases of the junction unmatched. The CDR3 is CASSPPPGGPGLAFFGELFF. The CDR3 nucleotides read TGTGCCAGCAGTCCACCCCCGGGCGGACCGGGACTAGCGTTTTTCGGGGAGCTGTTTTTT.

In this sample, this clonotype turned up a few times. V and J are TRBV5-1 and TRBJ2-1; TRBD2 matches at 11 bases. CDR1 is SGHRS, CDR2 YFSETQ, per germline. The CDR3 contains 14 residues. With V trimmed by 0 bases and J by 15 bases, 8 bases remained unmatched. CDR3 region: CASSLGLLAGVWFF. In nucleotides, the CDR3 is TGCGCCAGCAGCTTGGGGTTACTAGCGGGAGTGTGGTTCTTC.

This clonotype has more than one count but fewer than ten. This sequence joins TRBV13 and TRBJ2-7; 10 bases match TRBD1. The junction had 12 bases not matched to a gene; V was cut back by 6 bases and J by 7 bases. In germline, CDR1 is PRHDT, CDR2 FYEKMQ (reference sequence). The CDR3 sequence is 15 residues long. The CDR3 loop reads CASSAPTGGSREQYF. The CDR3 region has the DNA TGTGCCAGCAGTGCCCCGACAGGGGGCTCGAGGGAGCAGTACTTC.

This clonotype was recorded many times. The CDR3 protein is CASSYGLESSCIQYF. The CDR3, as DNA: TGTGCCAGCAGTTACGGTCTAGAGAGTAGCTGCATTCAGTACTTC. This sequence joins TRBV6-2 or TRBV6-3 and TRBJ2-4; D ambiguous. Germline loops: CDR1 MNHEY, CDR2 SVGEGT. The CDR3 loop spans 15 amino acids. With 2 bases removed from V and 9 bases from J, the gap between germline ends came to 17 bases.

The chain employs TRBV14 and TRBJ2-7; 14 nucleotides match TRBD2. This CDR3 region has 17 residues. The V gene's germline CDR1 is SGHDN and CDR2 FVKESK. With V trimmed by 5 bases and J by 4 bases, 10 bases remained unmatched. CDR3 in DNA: TGTGCCAGCAGCGCCCCGACTAGCGGGAGGGTCAGGTACGAGCAGTACTTC. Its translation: CASSAPTSGRVRYEQYF.

The CDR3: CASSLVSGGDTQYF. The DNA for the CDR3 is TGCGCCAGCAGCTTGGTTTCAGGGGGGGATACGCAGTATTTT. V usage is TRBV5-1 and J usage is TRBJ2-3; weak D call: TRBD1 (7 bases). The V gene lost 0 bases and the J gene lost 6 bases, with 11 bases spanning the gap. CDR1 is SGHRS, CDR2 YFSETQ, per germline. The CDR3 is 14 amino acids.

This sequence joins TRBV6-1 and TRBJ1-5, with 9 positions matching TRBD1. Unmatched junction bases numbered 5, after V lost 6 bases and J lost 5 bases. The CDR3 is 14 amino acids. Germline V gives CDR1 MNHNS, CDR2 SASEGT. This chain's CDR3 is CASRPDRGDQPQHF. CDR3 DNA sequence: TGTGCCAGCAGGCCCGACAGGGGGGATCAGCCCCAGCATTTT.

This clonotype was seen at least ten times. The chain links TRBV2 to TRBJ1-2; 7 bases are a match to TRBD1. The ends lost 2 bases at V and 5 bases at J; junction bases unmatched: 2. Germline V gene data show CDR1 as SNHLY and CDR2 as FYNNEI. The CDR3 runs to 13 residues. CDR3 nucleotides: TGTGCCAGCAGTGAACAGGGGGAGTATGGCTACACCTTC. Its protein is CASSEQGEYGYTF.

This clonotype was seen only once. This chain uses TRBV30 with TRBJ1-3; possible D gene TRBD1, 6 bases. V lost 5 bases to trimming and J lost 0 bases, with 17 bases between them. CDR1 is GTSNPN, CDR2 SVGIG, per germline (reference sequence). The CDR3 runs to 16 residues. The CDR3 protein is CAWDTTGQSSGNTIYF. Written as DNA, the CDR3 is TGTGCCTGGGATACCACAGGGCAGAGCTCTGGAAACACCATATATTTT.

The CDR3 region is CSAPSSGSDQETQYF. DNA of the CDR3: TGCAGTGCTCCAAGTAGCGGGAGTGACCAAGAGACCCAGTACTTC. This rearrangement joins TRBV20-1 to TRBJ2-5, with 9 bases identical to TRBD2. The CDR3 is made up of 15 amino acids. Germline V lookup: CDR1 DFQATT, CDR2 SNEGSKA (reference sequence). V shed 5 bases and J 0 bases; nucleotides not matched to a gene: 7.

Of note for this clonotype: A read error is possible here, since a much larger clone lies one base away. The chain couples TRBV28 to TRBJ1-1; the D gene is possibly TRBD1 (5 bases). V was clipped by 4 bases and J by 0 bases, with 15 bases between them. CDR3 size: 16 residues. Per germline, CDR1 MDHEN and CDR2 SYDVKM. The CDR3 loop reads CASSYPLGAMNTEAFF. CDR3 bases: TGTGCCAGCAGTTACCCTTTAGGGGCAATGAACACTGAAGCTTTCTTT.

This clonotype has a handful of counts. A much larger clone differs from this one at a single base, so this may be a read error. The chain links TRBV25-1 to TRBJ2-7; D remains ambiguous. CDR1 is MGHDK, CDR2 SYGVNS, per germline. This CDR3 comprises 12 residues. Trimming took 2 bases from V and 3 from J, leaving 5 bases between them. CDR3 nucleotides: TGTGCCAGCAGTGAAGTGAGCTACGAGCAGTACTTC. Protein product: CASSEVSYEQYF.

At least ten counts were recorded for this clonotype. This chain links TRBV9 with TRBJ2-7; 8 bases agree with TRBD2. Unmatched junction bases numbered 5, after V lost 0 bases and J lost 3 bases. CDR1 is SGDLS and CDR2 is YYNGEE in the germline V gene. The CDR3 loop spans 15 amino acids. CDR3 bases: TGTGCCAGCAGCGTAGCGGGACTAGAGGTCTACGAGCAGTACTTC. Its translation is CASSVAGLEVYEQYF. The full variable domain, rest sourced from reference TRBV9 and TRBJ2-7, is DSGVTQTPKHLITATGQRVTLRCSPRSGDLSVYWYQQSLDQGLQFLIQYYNGEERAKGNILERFSAQQFPDLHSELNLSSLELGDSALYFCASSVAGLEVYEQYFGPGTRLTVT.

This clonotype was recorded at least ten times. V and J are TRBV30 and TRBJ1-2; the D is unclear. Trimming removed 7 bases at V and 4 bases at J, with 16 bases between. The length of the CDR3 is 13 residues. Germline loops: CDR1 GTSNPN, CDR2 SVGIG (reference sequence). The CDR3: CAFSGQSRYGYTF. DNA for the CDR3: TGTGCCTTTTCGGGCCAGTCCCGCTATGGCTACACCTTC.

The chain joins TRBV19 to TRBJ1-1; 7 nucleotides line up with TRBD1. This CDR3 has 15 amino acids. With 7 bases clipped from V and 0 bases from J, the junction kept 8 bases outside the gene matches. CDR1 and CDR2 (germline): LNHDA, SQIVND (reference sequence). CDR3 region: CASTPGGGMNTEAFF. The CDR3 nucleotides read TGTGCCAGTACCCCAGGGGGGGGTATGAACACTGAAGCTTTCTTT.

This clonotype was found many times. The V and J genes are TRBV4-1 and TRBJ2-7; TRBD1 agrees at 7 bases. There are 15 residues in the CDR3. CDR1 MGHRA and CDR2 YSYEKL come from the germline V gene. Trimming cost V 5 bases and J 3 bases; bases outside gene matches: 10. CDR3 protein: CASSDSGTAFYEQYF. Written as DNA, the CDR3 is TGCGCCAGCAGCGACAGTGGGACAGCCTTCTACGAGCAGTACTTC.

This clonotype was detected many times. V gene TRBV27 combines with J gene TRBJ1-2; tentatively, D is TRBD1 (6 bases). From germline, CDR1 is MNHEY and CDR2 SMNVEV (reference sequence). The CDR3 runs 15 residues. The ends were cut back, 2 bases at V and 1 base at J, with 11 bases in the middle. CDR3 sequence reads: CASSLGGTGNYGYTF. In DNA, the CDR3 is TGTGCCAGCAGTTTAGGGGGCACTGGTAACTATGGCTACACCTTC.

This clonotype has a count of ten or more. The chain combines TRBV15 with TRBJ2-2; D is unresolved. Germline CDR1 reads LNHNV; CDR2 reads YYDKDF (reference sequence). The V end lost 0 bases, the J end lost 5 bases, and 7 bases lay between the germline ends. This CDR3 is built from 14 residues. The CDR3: CATSRDAETGELFF. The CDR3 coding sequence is TGTGCCACCAGCAGAGATGCGGAGACCGGGGAGCTGTTTTTT.